This TCR beta chain was captured in a study of T cells in Graves' hyperthyroidism and ophthalmopathy. The CDR3 runs to 15 residues. Germline V gene lookup returns CDR1 SGDLS and CDR2 YYNGEE. The trim removed 3 bases at V and 7 bases at J, leaving 8 bases unmatched. At least ten counts were recorded for this clonotype. No antigen is known for it. Study-wide points: Ophthalmopathy was identified by the model a median about six months ahead of onset. Ophthalmopathy was distinguished from stable hyperthyroidism by 13 V-J signatures. Most expanded thyroid clonotypes above 0.001 recurred in blood.

TCR beta CDR3 region amplification was performed from RNA transcripts. The primer set for the first-round RT-PCR of the TCR CDR3 was HTBI. TCRdb passed the multiplex PCR reads through MiXCR, listing each CDR3 protein once. This sample has roughly 420,000 distinct CDR3 sequences, with roughly 15% found just once. The sample taken for sequencing was blood. This TCR derives from a woman under 30 with Graves' hyperthyroidism. This chain uses TRBV9 with TRBJ2-1; 9 bases fit TRBD2. The CDR3 DNA is TGTGCCAGCAGCGGAGAGGGACTAGCAGGAAATGAGCAGTTCTTC. Residues: CASSGEGLAGNEQFF.